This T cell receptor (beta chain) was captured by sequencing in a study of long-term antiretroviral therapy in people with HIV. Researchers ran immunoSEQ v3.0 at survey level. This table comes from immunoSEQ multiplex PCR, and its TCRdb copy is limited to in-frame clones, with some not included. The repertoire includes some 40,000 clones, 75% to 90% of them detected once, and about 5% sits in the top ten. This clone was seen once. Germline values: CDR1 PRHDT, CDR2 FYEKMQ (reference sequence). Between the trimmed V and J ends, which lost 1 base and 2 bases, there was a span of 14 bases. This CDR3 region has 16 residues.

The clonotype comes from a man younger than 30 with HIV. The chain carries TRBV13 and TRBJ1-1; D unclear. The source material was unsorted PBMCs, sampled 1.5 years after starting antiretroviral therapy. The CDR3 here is CASSLEADEGNTEAFF. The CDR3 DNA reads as TGTGCCAGCAGCTTAGAGGCTGACGAGGGAAACACTGAAGCTTTCTTT.